One TCR beta chain is described in this entry. Its antigen is as yet unknown. This specimen comes from a study of OX40 agonist ivuxolimab in advanced cancers. Across the study: All patients had ivuxolimab intravenously every 2 weeks at 0.01 to 10 mg/kg. Regarding the study as a whole: Averaged across samples, CD8+ T cells carried more expanded clones than CD4+ did.

V was pared by 4 bases and J by 3 bases, with 16 bases between. The germline gives CDR1 MNHEY, CDR2 SVGAGI. The CDR3 length is 15 residues. TCRdb's copy holds only in-frame clones and misses some; the assay was immunoSEQ multiplex PCR. The sample includes about 82,000 clones, 80% to 95% seen only once; the top ten take 0.55% to 0.65%. The chain has TRBV6-5 and TRBJ2-7; D may be TRBD2 (6 bases). The sequencing here drew on CD4+ or CD8+ T cells sorted from blood, taken in a trial of the OX40 agonist ivuxolimab. The origin of this receptor is an adult with an advanced solid tumor such as melanoma, head and neck, liver or kidney cancer. CDR3 in amino acids: CASSFWTGLGYEQYF. In DNA, the CDR3 is TGTGCCAGCAGTTTTTGGACGGGACTGGGCTACGAGCAGTACTTC.